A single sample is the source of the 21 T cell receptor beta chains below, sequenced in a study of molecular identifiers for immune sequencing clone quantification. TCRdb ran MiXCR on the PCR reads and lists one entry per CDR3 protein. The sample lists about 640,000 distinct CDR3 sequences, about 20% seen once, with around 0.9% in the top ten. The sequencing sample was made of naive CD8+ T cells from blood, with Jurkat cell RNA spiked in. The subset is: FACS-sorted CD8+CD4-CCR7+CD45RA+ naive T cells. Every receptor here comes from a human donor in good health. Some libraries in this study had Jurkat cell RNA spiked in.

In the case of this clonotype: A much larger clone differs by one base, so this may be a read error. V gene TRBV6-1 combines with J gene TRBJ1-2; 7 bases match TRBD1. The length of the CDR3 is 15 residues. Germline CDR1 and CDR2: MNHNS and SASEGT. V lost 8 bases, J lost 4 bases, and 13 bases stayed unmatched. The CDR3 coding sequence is TGTGCCAGCTCCCTCAGGGGGAGTCCTAGCTATGGCTACACCTTC. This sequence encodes CASSLRGSPSYGYTF.

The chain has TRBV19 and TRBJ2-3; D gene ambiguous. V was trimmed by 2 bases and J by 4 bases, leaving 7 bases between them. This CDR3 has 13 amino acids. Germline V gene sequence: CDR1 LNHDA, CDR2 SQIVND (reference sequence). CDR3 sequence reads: CASSIRHADTQYF. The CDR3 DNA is TGTGCCAGTAGTATAAGGCACGCAGATACGCAGTATTTT.

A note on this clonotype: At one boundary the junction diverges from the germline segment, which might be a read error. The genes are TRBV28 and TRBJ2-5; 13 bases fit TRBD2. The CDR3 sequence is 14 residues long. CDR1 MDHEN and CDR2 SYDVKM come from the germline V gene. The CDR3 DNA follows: TGTGCCAGCAGTTCCGGACTAGCGGGAGATACCCCGGCATTC. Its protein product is CASSSGLAGDTPAF.

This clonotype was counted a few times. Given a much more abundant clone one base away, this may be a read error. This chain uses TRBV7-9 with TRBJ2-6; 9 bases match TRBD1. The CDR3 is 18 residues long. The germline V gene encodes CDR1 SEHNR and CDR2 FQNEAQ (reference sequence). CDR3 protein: CAGSLTRNRGLGANVLTF. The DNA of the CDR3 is TGTGCCGGCAGCTTGACTAGGAACAGGGGGCTGGGGGCCAACGTCCTGACTTTC.

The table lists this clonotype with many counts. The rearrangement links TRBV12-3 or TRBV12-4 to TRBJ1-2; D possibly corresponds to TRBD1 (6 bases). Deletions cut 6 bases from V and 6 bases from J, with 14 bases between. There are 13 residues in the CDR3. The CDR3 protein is CASSFATGHGYTF. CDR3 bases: TGTGCCAGCAGCTTTGCGACAGGCCATGGCTACACCTTC.

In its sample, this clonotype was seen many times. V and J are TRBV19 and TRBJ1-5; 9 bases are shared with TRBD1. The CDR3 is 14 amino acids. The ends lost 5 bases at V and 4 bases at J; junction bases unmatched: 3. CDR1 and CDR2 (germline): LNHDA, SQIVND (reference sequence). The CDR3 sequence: CASSRQGENQPQHF. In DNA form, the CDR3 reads TGTGCCAGTAGTCGACAGGGGGAGAATCAGCCCCAGCATTTT.

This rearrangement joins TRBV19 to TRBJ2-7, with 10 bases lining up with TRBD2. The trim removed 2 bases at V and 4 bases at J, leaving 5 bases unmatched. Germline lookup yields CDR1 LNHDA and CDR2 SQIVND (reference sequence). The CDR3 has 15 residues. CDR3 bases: TGTGCCAGTAGTATATGGAGCGGGGGGGCTTACGAGCAGTACTTC. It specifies CASSIWSGGAYEQYF.

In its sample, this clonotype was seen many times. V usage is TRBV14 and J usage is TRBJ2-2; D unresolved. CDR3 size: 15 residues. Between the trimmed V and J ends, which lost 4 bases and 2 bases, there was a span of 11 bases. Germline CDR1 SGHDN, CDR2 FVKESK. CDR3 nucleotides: TGTGCCAGCAGCCCCAACCGGCCTAACACCGGGGAGCTGTTTTTT. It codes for CASSPNRPNTGELFF. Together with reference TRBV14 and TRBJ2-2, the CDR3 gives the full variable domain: EAGVTQFPSHSVIEKGQTVTLRCDPISGHDNLYWYRRVMGKEIKFLLHFVKESKQDESGMPNNRFLAERTGGTYSTLKVQPAELEDSGVYFCASSPNRPNTGELFFGEGSRLTVL.

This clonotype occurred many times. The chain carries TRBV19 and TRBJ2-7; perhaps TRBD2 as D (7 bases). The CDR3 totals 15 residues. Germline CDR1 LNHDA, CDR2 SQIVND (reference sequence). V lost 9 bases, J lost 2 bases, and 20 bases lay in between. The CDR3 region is CASQPEGGSPYEQYF. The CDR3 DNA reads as TGTGCCAGCCAGCCAGAGGGGGGGAGTCCCTACGAGCAGTACTTC.

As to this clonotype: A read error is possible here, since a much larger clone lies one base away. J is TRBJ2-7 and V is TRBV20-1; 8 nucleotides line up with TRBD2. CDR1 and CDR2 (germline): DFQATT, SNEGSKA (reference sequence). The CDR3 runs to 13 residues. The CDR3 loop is CSATSGSSYGQYF. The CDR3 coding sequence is TGCAGTGCTACCAGCGGGAGCTCCTACGGGCAGTACTTC.

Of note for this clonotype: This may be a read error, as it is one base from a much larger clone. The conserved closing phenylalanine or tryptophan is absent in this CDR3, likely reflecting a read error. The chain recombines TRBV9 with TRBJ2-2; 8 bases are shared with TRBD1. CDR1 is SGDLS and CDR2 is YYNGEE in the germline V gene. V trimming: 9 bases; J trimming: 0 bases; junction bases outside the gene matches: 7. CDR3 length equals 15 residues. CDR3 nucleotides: TGTGCCATCGGACAGGGACGTGCGAACACCGGGGAGCTGTTTCTT. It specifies CAIGQGRANTGELFL.

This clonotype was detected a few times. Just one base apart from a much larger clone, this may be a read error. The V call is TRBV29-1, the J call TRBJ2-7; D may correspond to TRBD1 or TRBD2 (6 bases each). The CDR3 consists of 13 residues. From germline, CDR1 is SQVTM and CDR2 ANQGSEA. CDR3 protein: CSGKTGMDYKQYF. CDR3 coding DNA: TGCAGCGGCAAAACAGGGATGGACTACAAGCAGTACTTC.

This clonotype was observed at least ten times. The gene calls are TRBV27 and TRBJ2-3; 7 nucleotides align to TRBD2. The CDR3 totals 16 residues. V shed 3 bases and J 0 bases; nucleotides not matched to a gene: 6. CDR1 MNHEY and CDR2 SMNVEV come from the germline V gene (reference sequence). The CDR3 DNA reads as TGTGCCAGCAGTTTTACTAGCGTCTTAAGCACAGATACGCAGTATTTT. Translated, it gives CASSFTSVLSTDTQYF.

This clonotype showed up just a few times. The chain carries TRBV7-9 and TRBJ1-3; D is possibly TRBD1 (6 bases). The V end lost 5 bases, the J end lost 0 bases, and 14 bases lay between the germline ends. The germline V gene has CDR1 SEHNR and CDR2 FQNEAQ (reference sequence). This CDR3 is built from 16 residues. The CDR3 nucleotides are TGTGCCAGCAGCCTCAACAGGGATACCTCTGGAAACACCATATATTTT. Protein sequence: CASSLNRDTSGNTIYF.

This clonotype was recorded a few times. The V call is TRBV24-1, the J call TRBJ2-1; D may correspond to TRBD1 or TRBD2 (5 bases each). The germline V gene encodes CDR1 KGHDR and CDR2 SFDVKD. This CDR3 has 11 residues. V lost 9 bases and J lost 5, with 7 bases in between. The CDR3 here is CATGTHNEQFF. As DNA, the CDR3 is TGTGCCACCGGGACCCACAATGAGCAGTTCTTC.

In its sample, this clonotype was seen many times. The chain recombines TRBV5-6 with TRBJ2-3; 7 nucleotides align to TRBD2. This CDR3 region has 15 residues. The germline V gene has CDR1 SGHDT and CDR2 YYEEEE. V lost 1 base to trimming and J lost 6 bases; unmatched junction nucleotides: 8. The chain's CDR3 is CASSLSGDRGDTQYF. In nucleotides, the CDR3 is TGTGCCAGCAGCTTGAGCGGGGACCGGGGGGATACGCAGTATTTT.

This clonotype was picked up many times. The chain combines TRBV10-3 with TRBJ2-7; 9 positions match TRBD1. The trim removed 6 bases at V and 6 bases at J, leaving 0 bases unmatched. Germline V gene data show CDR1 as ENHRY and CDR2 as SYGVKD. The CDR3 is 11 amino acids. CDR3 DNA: TGTGCCATCAGGGACAGGGGCGAGCAGTACTTC. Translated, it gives CAIRDRGEQYF.

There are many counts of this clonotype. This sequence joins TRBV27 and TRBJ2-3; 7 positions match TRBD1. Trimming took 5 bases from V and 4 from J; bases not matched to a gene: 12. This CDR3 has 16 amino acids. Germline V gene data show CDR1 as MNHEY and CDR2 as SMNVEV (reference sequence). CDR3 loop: CASSLLSHRGSDTQYF. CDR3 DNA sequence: TGTGCCAGCAGTCTACTATCCCACAGGGGATCAGATACGCAGTATTTT.

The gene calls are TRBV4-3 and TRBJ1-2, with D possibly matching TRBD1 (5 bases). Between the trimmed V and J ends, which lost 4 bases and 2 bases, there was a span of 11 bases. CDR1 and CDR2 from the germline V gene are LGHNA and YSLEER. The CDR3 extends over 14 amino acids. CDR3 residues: CASSLGPGNYGYTF. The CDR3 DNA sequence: TGCGCCAGCAGCCTAGGCCCAGGGAACTATGGCTACACCTTC.

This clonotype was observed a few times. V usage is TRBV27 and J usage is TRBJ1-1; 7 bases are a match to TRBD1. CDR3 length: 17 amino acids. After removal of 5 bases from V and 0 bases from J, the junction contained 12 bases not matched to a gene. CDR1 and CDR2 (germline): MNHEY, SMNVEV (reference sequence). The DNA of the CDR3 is TGTGCCAGCAGTCTAACCCTACCGACAGGGATGAACACTGAAGCTTTCTTT. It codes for CASSLTLPTGMNTEAFF.

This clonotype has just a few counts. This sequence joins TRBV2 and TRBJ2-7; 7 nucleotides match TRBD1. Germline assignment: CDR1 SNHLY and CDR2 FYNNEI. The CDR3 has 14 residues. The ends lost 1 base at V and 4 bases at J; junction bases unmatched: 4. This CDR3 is CASSEDARGYEQYF. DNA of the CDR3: TGTGCCAGCAGTGAAGACGCCAGGGGGTACGAGCAGTACTTC.